The rows below give T cell receptor beta chains drawn from one sample of a study of cytomegalovirus exposure and HLA in healthy donors. This table comes from immunoSEQ multiplex PCR, and its TCRdb copy is limited to in-frame clones, with some not included. The sample records 120,000 or so clones, around three quarters being singletons. Source material: PBMCs. These TCRs come from a man aged 18-30 years in good health and CMV-seronegative. CDR3s leave out the opening cysteine and the closing phenylalanine or tryptophan.

J,V,CDR3
TRBJ2-7,TRBV7-9,SSSSTSGKFSYEQY
TRBJ2-5,TRBV25-1,ASMGQGETQY
TRBJ2-1,TRBV12-1,ASSFWWEGNSYNEQF
TRBJ2-2,TRBV30,AWRGRGAGELF
TRBJ2-1,TRBV5-1,ASSFGTSARNEQF
TRBJ1-5,TRBV5-4,ASSLGGHNQPQH
TRBJ2-1,TRBV7-9,ATTNRDPKLNEQF
TRBJ2-1,TRBV28,ASNSGLAGRGDEQF
TRBJ1-2,TRBV6-5,ASDSNFYYGYT
TRBJ2-3,TRBV7-9,ASSFADTQY
TRBJ2-1,TRBV29-1,SVGSPSGMSLEQF
TRBJ2-1,TRBV5-4,ASRAAGGLFVEQF
TRBJ1-2,TRBV5-1,ASSTDRIGNYGYT
TRBJ2-5,TRBV16,ASSQMGQPGGTQY
TRBJ2-2,TRBV5-5,ASTLFGELF
TRBJ2-2,TRBV28,ASNQQGAGAGELF
TRBJ2-5,TRBV18,ASSPTGLAGGETQY
TRBJ1-1,TRBV2,ASSVTEKNTEAF
TRBJ1-1,TRBV28,ASRWGVMNTEAF
TRBJ2-2,TRBV4-2,ASSPRGMVAGGFGELF
TRBJ2-2,TRBV7-9,ASSADRSTGELF
TRBJ2-7,TRBV6-1,ASSGSLTSGRSYEQY
TRBJ1-2,TRBV28,ASRRGRQGVEWRGYT
TRBJ1-1,TRBV30,AWTQGMNTEAF
TRBJ1-6,TRBV9,ASSRGTGESSLH
TRBJ2-1,TRBV30,AWSKITGTSGYNEQF
TRBJ1-6,TRBV14,ASSLRDRGLGSYNSPLH
TRBJ1-5,TRBV27,ASQEIGRGPQH
NA,TRBV6-6,ASGRGQVGEQY
TRBJ2-2,TRBV27,ASSDRDTNTGELF
TRBJ2-1,TRBV2,ASSGPLLLTIYNEQF
TRBJ2-2,TRBV9,ASSVNSPDNTGELF
TRBJ1-5,TRBV28,ASSLEATSWPQH
TRBJ1-4,TRBV6-6,ASSYSGQGFEKLF
TRBJ1-2,TRBV7-2,ASSLGGTGMCGYT
TRBJ1-1,TRBV4-1,ASSQQQGKFTEAF
TRBJ1-2,TRBV27,ASSNRVRYGYT
TRBJ2-7,TRBV5-8,ASSPRQGPFYEQY
TRBJ2-5,TRBV11-2,ASRHPAGTSGSGSQY
TRBJ2-6,TRBV6-1,ASILSGANVLT
TRBJ2-7,TRBV7-9,ATDSGGGEQY
TRBJ2-7,TRBV10-2,ASSAPPGVSSYEQY
TRBJ2-7,TRBV4-1,ASSHVGLAGEQY
TRBJ2-7,TRBV18,ASSPWRTGAYEQY
TRBJ1-2,TRBV18,ASSPPTGLGGYT
TRBJ2-7,TRBV28,ASSPHGARRHEQY
TRBJ1-1,TRBV5-1,ASSPGAGEGNTEAF
TRBJ2-7,TRBV6-1,ASSQGTVLSYEQY
TRBJ1-6,TRBV27,ASNSLAANSPLH
TRBJ2-7,TRBV28,ASTRDRVGEQY
TRBJ1-3,TRBV18,ASSPIDRPRSGNTIY
TRBJ1-5,TRBV28,ASRDSYQPQH
TRBJ1-2,TRBV5-6,ASSPDGNYGYT
TRBJ1-2,TRBV7-9,ASSLLVGDHYGYT
TRBJ2-1,TRBV6-4,ASSLGGENEQF
TRBJ1-1,TRBV6-5,ASSYSRSGNAEAF
TRBJ2-2,TRBV28,ASSRRLASTGELF
TRBJ2-3,TRBV30,AWATISIGAITDTQY
TRBJ2-1,TRBV4-2,ASSQDWSIGGEQF